Below, 8 T cell receptor beta chains from the same sample are listed, as sequenced in a study of untreated major depressive disorder. Findings of the study overall: Compared with controls, depressed patients showed more TRBV05-01 (Vbeta 5.1) usage in CD4+ T cells.

No antigen is known for these receptors. Libraries were prepared by immunoSEQ multiplex PCR; TCRdb keeps only in-frame clonotypes and omits some of them. The profile shows under 15,000 clones, under 95% of them singletons. What was sequenced was CD4+ T cells from PBMCs. The receptors stem from a woman aged 25 to 39 with major depressive disorder.

A single count supports this clone. As DNA, the CDR3 is TGCAGCGTGGGACAGACCTATTACGAGCAGTACTTC. Translated: CSVGQTYYEQYF. The V call is TRBV29-1, the J call TRBJ2-7, with 7 nucleotides matching TRBD1. Germline V CDR1 and CDR2: SQVTM, ANQGSEA. The CDR3 is 12 residues long. With 6 bases clipped from V and 4 bases from J, the junction kept 6 bases outside the gene matches.

This clone was counted only a few times. The chain joins TRBV7-2 to TRBJ2-3; D is unresolved. The ends were cut back, 5 bases at V and 6 bases at J, with 18 bases in the middle. The CDR3 spans 15 residues. Per germline, CDR1 SGHTA and CDR2 FQGNSA. The CDR3 sequence: CASSLRQGPRDTQYF. The CDR3, as DNA: TGTGCCAGCAGCCTGAGACAAGGGCCGCGGGATACGCAGTATTTT.

The gene calls are TRBV5-1 and TRBJ2-3; maybe TRBD2 (6 bases). Germline lookup yields CDR1 SGHRS and CDR2 YFSETQ. V was clipped by 0 bases and J by 2 bases, with 7 bases between them. This CDR3 spans 14 amino acids. In DNA form, the CDR3 reads TGCGCCAGCAGCTTGGGGGACTCCACAGATACGCAGTATTTT. It yields the protein CASSLGDSTDTQYF.

This clone was recorded once. J is TRBJ1-5 and V is TRBV2; possible D gene TRBD1, 6 bases. V was trimmed by 8 bases and J by 7 bases, leaving 18 bases between them. Germline CDR1 reads SNHLY; CDR2 reads FYNNEI. This CDR3 has 14 residues. The DNA of the CDR3 is TGTGCCAGCGCCGCTACACAAGGGGGACAGCCCCAGCATTTT. Translated: CASAATQGGQPQHF.

V and J are TRBV6-5 and TRBJ1-2; TRBD1 agrees at 9 bases. Trimming at V came to 6 bases and at J to 6 bases, leaving 11 bases not matched to a gene. The CDR3 contains 15 residues. Germline V gene lookup returns CDR1 MNHEY and CDR2 SVGAGI. The CDR3 loop is CASRPGTGYLHGYTF. In nucleotides, the CDR3 is TGTGCCAGCAGACCCGGGACAGGGTATCTCCATGGCTACACCTTC.

The rearrangement joins TRBV29-1 to TRBJ2-1, with TRBD1 identical over 8 bases. V was pared by 3 bases and J by 2 bases, with 6 bases of the junction left unmatched. The CDR3 is made up of 15 amino acids. Germline loops: CDR1 SQVTM, CDR2 ANQGSEA. The DNA for the CDR3 is TGCAGCGTTGATTCGCCAGGGGGCACCTACAATGAGCAGTTCTTC. Translated, it gives CSVDSPGGTYNEQFF.

CDR3 region: CASSELPGDYGYTF. The CDR3 DNA reads as TGTGCCAGCAGTGAACTTCCAGGGGACTATGGCTACACCTTC. The V and J genes are TRBV6-1 and TRBJ1-2; weak D call: TRBD1 (6 bases). Looked up from germline, CDR1 is MNHNS and CDR2 is SASEGT. V was pared by 2 bases and J by 3 bases, with 10 bases between. CDR3 length: 14 amino acids.

This clone occurred a few times. The chain recombines TRBV19 with TRBJ1-2; 8 bases match TRBD1. Per germline, CDR1 LNHDA and CDR2 SQIVND (reference sequence). V gave up 6 bases and J gave up 5 bases; unmatched junction bases: 5. The length of the CDR3 is 13 residues. This CDR3 reads CASSKGTGYGYTF. Written as DNA, the CDR3 is TGTGCCAGTAGCAAAGGGACAGGTTATGGCTACACCTTC.